This entry lists 8 T cell receptor beta chains sequenced from one sample in a study of blood T cell repertoires in COVID-19. TCRdb's table, derived via immunoSEQ multiplex PCR, lists solely in-frame clones and lacks some. The sample has 300,000 to 350,000 clones; roughly 90% are singletons. The sequenced sample was peripheral blood. These TCRs come from a man aged 18 to 30 with active or convalescent COVID-19.

The chain employs TRBV19 and TRBJ2-7; 9 bases map to TRBD1. Unmatched junction bases numbered 8, after V lost 5 bases and J lost 3 bases. The CDR3 is 15 residues long. Germline values: CDR1 LNHDA, CDR2 SQIVND (reference sequence). For the CDR3, the DNA is TGTGCCAGTAGTTCGTTACCGGGACAGGGCTACGAGCAGTACTTC. This encodes CASSSLPGQGYEQYF.

This clone was counted between two and nine times. The gene calls are TRBV9 and TRBJ1-2, with TRBD1 as a possible D gene (5 bases). V was trimmed by 2 bases and J by 4 bases, leaving 15 bases between them. The CDR3 covers 15 residues. Looked up from germline, CDR1 is SGDLS and CDR2 is YYNGEE. CDR3: CASSVGGAVGYGYTF. The CDR3, as DNA: TGTGCCAGCAGCGTTGGAGGGGCTGTCGGCTATGGCTACACCTTC.

The chain joins TRBV10-2 to TRBJ1-4; 7 bases fit TRBD1. Looked up from germline, CDR1 is WSHSY and CDR2 is SAAADI. The ends lost 2 bases at V and 0 bases at J; junction bases unmatched: 12. CDR3 length: 19 amino acids. The CDR3 DNA is TGCGCCAGCAGTGAGCCCCTGGGGACAGCACCTCCAACTAATGAAAAACTGTTTTTT. It encodes CASSEPLGTAPPTNEKLFF.

The chain links TRBV9 to TRBJ1-3; D uncertain. Trimming took 1 base from V and 4 from J, leaving 12 bases between them. CDR3 length: 15 amino acids. Germline CDR1 reads SGDLS; CDR2 reads YYNGEE. The CDR3 loop reads CASSVFEAAGNTIYF. The DNA for the CDR3 is TGTGCCAGCAGCGTATTCGAGGCAGCGGGAAACACCATATATTTT.

This clone was detected only once. The chain couples TRBV29-1 to TRBJ2-2; D remains ambiguous. The ends were cut back, 4 bases at V and 4 bases at J, with 10 bases in the middle. CDR1 SQVTM and CDR2 ANQGSEA come from the germline V gene. This CDR3 has 13 amino acids. In DNA form, the CDR3 reads TGCAGCGTTGGTGAGGTTTTCACCGGGGAGCTGTTTTTT. The encoded protein is CSVGEVFTGELFF.

V usage is TRBV19 and J usage is TRBJ1-1; D uncertain. There are 14 residues in the CDR3. Trimming stripped 4 bases from V and 0 bases from J, with 9 bases between. CDR1 and CDR2 from the germline V gene are LNHDA and SQIVND (reference sequence). The CDR3 sequence is CASSRRDMNTEAFF. Here the CDR3 DNA reads TGTGCCAGTAGTAGAAGAGATATGAACACTGAAGCTTTCTTT.

This rearrangement joins TRBV7-9 to TRBJ1-1, with 10 bases identical to TRBD1. V dropped 3 bases and J dropped 6; count of bases not matched to a gene: 7. Germline V gene lookup returns CDR1 SEHNR and CDR2 FQNEAQ (reference sequence). This CDR3 is built from 15 residues. Here the CDR3 reads CASSFRQGAGSEAFF. As DNA, the CDR3 is TGTGCCAGCAGCTTTCGACAGGGGGCAGGGTCTGAAGCTTTCTTT.

This clone was seen a few times. The chain uses TRBV4-1 and TRBJ1-1; TRBD1 matches 7 bases. Trimming at V came to 5 bases and at J to 7 bases, leaving 7 bases not matched to a gene. Germline V gives CDR1 MGHRA, CDR2 YSYEKL. The CDR3 spans 13 residues. The CDR3 DNA follows: TGCGCCAGCAGCTCGACAGGGCTTCGTGAAGCTTTCTTT. Translating gives CASSSTGLREAFF.